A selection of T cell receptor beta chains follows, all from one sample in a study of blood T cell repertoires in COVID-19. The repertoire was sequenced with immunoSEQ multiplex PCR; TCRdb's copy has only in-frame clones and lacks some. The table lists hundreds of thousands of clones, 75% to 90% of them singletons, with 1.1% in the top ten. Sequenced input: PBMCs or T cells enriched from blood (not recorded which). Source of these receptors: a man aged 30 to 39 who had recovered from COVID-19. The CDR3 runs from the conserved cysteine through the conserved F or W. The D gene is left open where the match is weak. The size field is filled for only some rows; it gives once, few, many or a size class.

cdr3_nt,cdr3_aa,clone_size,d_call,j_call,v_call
TGTGCCACCAGTGGAGGACAGGGGGCGAGCAATCAGCCCCAGCATTTT,CATSGGQGASNQPQHF,.,TRBD1,TRBJ1-5,TRBV24-1
TGTGCCAGCAGTGACGTGCGGCGTATTAATGAAAAACTGTTTTTT,CASSDVRRINEKLFF,.,.,TRBJ1-4,TRBV2
TGTGCCAGCAGTTTAAACAGGGTTTACGAGCAGTACTTC,CASSLNRVYEQYF,.,.,TRBJ2-7,TRBV12-3/TRBV12-4
TGTGCCAGTAGCTCTGGGACTAGCGGGAGCACAGATACGCAGTATTTT,CASSSGTSGSTDTQYF,.,TRBD2,TRBJ2-3,TRBV19
TGCGCCAGCAGTGACGGTGGGAGCTCCTACGAGCAGTACTTC,CASSDGGSSYEQYF,.,.,TRBJ2-7,TRBV10-1
TGTGCCAGCACCTCCCCCGTGGGTTCGGGTAACTATGGCTACACCTTC,CASTSPVGSGNYGYTF,.,.,TRBJ1-2,TRBV28
TGTGCCAGCAGCCCAGATGGGACAGGGAACTATGGCTACACCTTC,CASSPDGTGNYGYTF,.,TRBD1,TRBJ1-2,TRBV3-1/TRBV3-2
TGTGCCAGCAGTTTAGCCAGGGCGGACAATCAGCCCCAGCATTTT,CASSLARADNQPQHF,once,.,TRBJ1-5,TRBV6-5
TGTGCCAGCAGCCCCTCCGGGACAGAGAATGAAAAACTGTTTTTT,CASSPSGTENEKLFF,.,TRBD1,TRBJ1-4,TRBV7-2
TGTGCCAGCAGTTCCCAGGGTGGTGGCAGTCAGCCCCAGCATTTT,CASSSQGGGSQPQHF,.,.,TRBJ1-5,TRBV28
TGTGCCAGCAGATCCTCGACAGGGAGAAGTGTAGAGACCCAGTACTTC,CASRSSTGRSVETQYF,.,TRBD1,TRBJ2-5,TRBV28
TGCAGTGCTAGTGGACTAGCGGATAGGGGATCGGGGGAGCTGTTTTTT,CSASGLADRGSGELFF,.,TRBD2,TRBJ2-2,TRBV20-1
TGCGCCAGCAGCTCACTAGCGGGAGAAGGAGATACGCAGTATTTT,CASSSLAGEGDTQYF,.,TRBD2,TRBJ2-3,TRBV5-1
TGCGCCAGCAGCTTGCCCACCGCGGGACTAGCCAACAATGAGCAGTTCTTC,CASSLPTAGLANNEQFF,.,TRBD2,TRBJ2-1,TRBV5-1
TGTGCCAGTAGTACGGACAGGGGTCTACACACTGAAGCTTTCTTT,CASSTDRGLHTEAFF,.,TRBD1,TRBJ1-1,TRBV19
TGTGCCAGCAGCCAAGCATGGGGGGCCGGGGAGCTGTTTTTT,CASSQAWGAGELFF,.,.,TRBJ2-2,TRBV14
TGTGCCTGGAGTGTAGGGGATCAGCCCCAGCATTTT,CAWSVGDQPQHF,.,.,TRBJ1-5,TRBV30
TGTGCCAGCAGTTTAAGGGGCCATCAGCCCCAGCATTTT,CASSLRGHQPQHF,.,.,TRBJ1-5,TRBV28
TGTGCCAGCAGCCAATCCCCATCCTACGAGCAGTACTTC,CASSQSPSYEQYF,.,.,TRBJ2-7,TRBV16
TGTGCCTGGAGTTTCCTACAGGGGGGCGAAAAACTGTTTTTT,CAWSFLQGGEKLFF,.,TRBD1,TRBJ1-4,TRBV30
TGTGCCAGCAGCCTGCGGGAGGCCGCGGCCTACGAGCAGTACTTC,CASSLREAAAYEQYF,.,TRBD2,TRBJ2-7,TRBV7-8
TGCGCCAGCAGCTTGGTACCAGGCTTCGATGGGCAAAACACCTTC,CASSLVPGFDGQNTF,.,.,TRBJ1-2,TRBV5-1
TGTGCCAGCAGTATATACGGGACAAAGAACTACGAGCAGTACTTC,CASSIYGTKNYEQYF,.,.,TRBJ2-7,TRBV28
TGTGCCAGCAGCCCACCCACCGGCAGGGAGAACACTGAAGCTTTCTTT,CASSPPTGRENTEAFF,.,.,TRBJ1-1,TRBV4-2
TGTGCCAGCAGCTTATTTGCACAGAACACTGAAGCTTTCTTT,CASSLFAQNTEAFF,.,.,TRBJ1-1,TRBV7-8
TGTGCCACGCGGGAGCCCCCTCAAGAGACCCAGTACTTC,CATREPPQETQYF,.,TRBD2,TRBJ2-5,TRBV15
TGCAGCACCAGACAGCTTACTAATGAGCAGTTCTTC,CSTRQLTNEQFF,.,.,TRBJ2-1,TRBV29-1
TGCGCCAGCAGTGACCTTGGACTAGCGTACTCCGAGCAGTACTTC,CASSDLGLAYSEQYF,.,TRBD2,TRBJ2-7,TRBV4-1
TGTGCTAGTGGCCCGGGACAGGGGCTCCTCGAGCAGTACTTC,CASGPGQGLLEQYF,.,TRBD1,TRBJ2-7,TRBV12-5
TGTGCCATCCGTACAGGGATGAACACTGAAGCTTTCTTT,CAIRTGMNTEAFF,.,.,TRBJ1-1,TRBV6-5
TGCGCCAGCAGTGAGTCTGGCTCCCAAGAGACCCAGTACTTC,CASSESGSQETQYF,.,.,TRBJ2-5,TRBV10-2
TGTGCCAGCGGTTGGACAGGGATCGAGAAATATGGCTACACCTTC,CASGWTGIEKYGYTF,.,TRBD1,TRBJ1-2,TRBV4-2
TGTGCCAGCAGTTTCGCGGCTAGCGGTTTTGATTCCTACGAGCAGTACTTC,CASSFAASGFDSYEQYF,.,TRBD2,TRBJ2-7,TRBV27
TGTGCCAGCAGTTACGTGGGGCTCAGGGGCTCCTACGAGCAGTACTTC,CASSYVGLRGSYEQYF,.,.,TRBJ2-7,TRBV6-5
TGCAGCGTTGGTAGGGGACAGGGAATTGAAAAACTGTTTTTT,CSVGRGQGIEKLFF,.,TRBD1,TRBJ1-4,TRBV29-1
TGTGCCAGCAAGGACAGGAACACTGAAGCTTTCTTT,CASKDRNTEAFF,once,.,TRBJ1-1,TRBV28
TGTGCCAGCAGCGGAGGAAACTATGGCTACACCTTC,CASSGGNYGYTF,.,.,TRBJ1-2,TRBV28
TGTGCCTGGAGTATTGATAGAGTACCCCTCCACTTT,CAWSIDRVPLHF,.,.,TRBJ1-6,TRBV30
TGCAGGTTTCTCTCGGGAGATACGCAGTATTTT,CRFLSGDTQYF,.,.,TRBJ2-3,TRBV20-1